These 12 T cell receptor beta chains were all obtained from the same sample, sequenced in a study of blood T cell repertoires in COVID-19. Only in-frame clones appear in the TCRdb table, and some are missing; sequencing was by immunoSEQ multiplex PCR. The sample shows almost 50,000 clones, 70% to 85% of them seen only once. Sequenced material: peripheral blood. These receptors all stem from an older man with acute or convalescent COVID-19.

The chain joins TRBV19 to TRBJ2-5; TRBD2 matches at 10 bases. The junction had 22 bases not matched to a gene; V was cut back by 5 bases and J by 7 bases. Germline lookup yields CDR1 LNHDA and CDR2 SQIVND (reference sequence). The CDR3 is made up of 19 amino acids. The CDR3 protein is CASSSKPITSGVLRGTQYF. The CDR3 DNA follows: TGTGCCAGTAGTTCAAAGCCGATTACTAGCGGGGTCCTGAGAGGGACCCAGTACTTC.

The chain has TRBV5-6 and TRBJ2-3; tentatively, D is TRBD1 (5 bases). CDR3 length: 15 residues. Germline CDR1 and CDR2: SGHDT and YYEEEE. Trimming shortened V by 2 bases and J by 4 bases, and 14 bases separated the two germline ends. CDR3 loop: CASSLLQAASDTQYF. The CDR3 DNA sequence: TGTGCCAGCAGCTTACTACAGGCGGCCTCAGATACGCAGTATTTT.

This chain links TRBV7-2 with TRBJ1-3; TRBD1 matches at 9 bases. Germline V gene lookup returns CDR1 SGHTA and CDR2 FQGNSA. The CDR3 consists of 15 residues. The ends lost 3 bases at V and 3 bases at J; junction bases unmatched: 3. The CDR3 DNA follows: TGTGCCAGCAGCTTTAAGACAGGGGGTGGAAACACCATATATTTT. Translated, it gives CASSFKTGGGNTIYF.

The chain combines TRBV12-3 or TRBV12-4 with TRBJ2-7; tentatively, D is TRBD1 (6 bases). V lost 6 bases to trimming and J lost 4 bases, with 13 bases between them. CDR3 size: 13 residues. CDR3 nucleotide sequence: TGTGCCAGCAGATGGGACACCGAGTACGAGCAGTACTTC. As protein: CASRWDTEYEQYF.

V gene TRBV6-6 combines with J gene TRBJ1-2; 8 bases are a match to TRBD1. Trimming took 5 bases from V and 8 from J; bases not matched to a gene: 7. Germline lookup yields CDR1 MNHNY and CDR2 SVGAGI (reference sequence). The CDR3 is made up of 13 amino acids. The CDR3 DNA follows: TGTGCCAGCAGTCTGCAGGGGGCTGTGGGCTACACCTTC. Its protein product is CASSLQGAVGYTF.

Written as DNA, the CDR3 is TGTGCCAGCAGCTTACCCGGAGGAACTGGGGCCAACGTCCTGACTTTC. Its translation: CASSLPGGTGANVLTF. The chain has TRBV5-6 and TRBJ2-6, with D maybe TRBD2 (5 bases). Germline CDR1 and CDR2: SGHDT and YYEEEE. Trimming removed 2 bases from V and 2 bases from J, with 11 bases in between. The CDR3 totals 16 residues.

The genes are TRBV7-2 and TRBJ2-7; 8 bases are shared with TRBD2. The J segment lost 3 bases and the V segment lost 5 bases, leaving 18 bases of the junction unmatched. Per the germline V gene, CDR1 is SGHTA and CDR2 is FQGNSA. The CDR3 is 18 residues long. The CDR3 DNA follows: TGTGCCAGCAGCCGCTTACCGATTGGCGGGAGGTGGGGCTACGAGCAGTACTTC. Residues: CASSRLPIGGRWGYEQYF.

This chain joins TRBV18 and TRBJ2-7; 10 bases fit TRBD1. The V gene's germline CDR1 is KGHSH and CDR2 LQKENI. V lost 4 bases, J lost 2 bases, and 2 bases stayed unmatched. This CDR3 has 14 residues. CDR3 bases: TGTGCCAGCTCACAAGGGACAGGGGCCTACGAGCAGTACTTC. Translation gives CASSQGTGAYEQYF.

This sequence joins TRBV5-4 and TRBJ1-1; 7 bases line up with TRBD1. The V gene's germline CDR1 is SGHNT and CDR2 YYREEE (reference sequence). There are 15 residues in the CDR3. The ends lost 5 bases at V and 0 bases at J; junction bases unmatched: 7. CDR3 DNA: TGTGCCAGCAGAAAGCCGGGACAGATGAACACTGAAGCTTTCTTT. Translated: CASRKPGQMNTEAFF.

This chain joins TRBV7-3 and TRBJ2-1; 8 bases agree with TRBD2. Looked up from germline, CDR1 is SGHTA and CDR2 is FQGTGA. Unmatched junction bases numbered 8, after V lost 5 bases and J lost 5 bases. The CDR3 sequence is 15 residues long. CDR3 in amino acids: CASSRGGSWDNEQFF. Here the CDR3 DNA reads TGTGCCAGCAGCCGCGGGGGGAGCTGGGACAATGAGCAGTTCTTC.

This clone has more than one count but fewer than ten. The V and J genes are TRBV7-9 and TRBJ1-2; TRBD1 agrees at 7 bases. The ends lost 0 bases at V and 4 bases at J; junction bases unmatched: 5. This CDR3 region has 15 residues. Germline assignment: CDR1 SEHNR and CDR2 FQNEAQ (reference sequence). CDR3 nucleotides: TGTGCCAGCAGCTTAGCGGGTGGACAGGCCTATGGCTACACCTTC. Translation gives CASSLAGGQAYGYTF.

As to this clone: A read error may produce the germline difference seen at one junction end. Other nucleotide sequences from this sample produce the same CDR3. The chain recombines TRBV29-1 with TRBJ2-2; TRBD2 matches at 9 bases. The CDR3 spans 15 residues. Germline lookup yields CDR1 SQVTM and CDR2 ANQGSEA. The CDR3 nucleotides read TGCCGCGTGGGGGTCGCGGGGGGGCGAGGCGGGGAGCTGTTTTTT. Translation: CRVGVAGGRGGELFF.